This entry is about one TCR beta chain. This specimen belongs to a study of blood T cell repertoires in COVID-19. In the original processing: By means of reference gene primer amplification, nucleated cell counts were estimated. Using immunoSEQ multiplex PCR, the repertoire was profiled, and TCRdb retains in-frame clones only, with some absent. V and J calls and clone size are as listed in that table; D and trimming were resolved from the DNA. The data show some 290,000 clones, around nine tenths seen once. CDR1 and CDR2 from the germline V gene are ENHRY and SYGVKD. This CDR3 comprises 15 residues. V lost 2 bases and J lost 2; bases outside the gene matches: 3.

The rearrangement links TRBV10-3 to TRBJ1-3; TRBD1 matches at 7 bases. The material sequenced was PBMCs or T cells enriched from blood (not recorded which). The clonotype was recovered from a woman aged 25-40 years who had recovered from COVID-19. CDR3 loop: CAISEGDRAGNTIYF. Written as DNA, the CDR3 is TGTGCCATCAGTGAGGGAGACAGGGCTGGAAACACCATATATTTT.